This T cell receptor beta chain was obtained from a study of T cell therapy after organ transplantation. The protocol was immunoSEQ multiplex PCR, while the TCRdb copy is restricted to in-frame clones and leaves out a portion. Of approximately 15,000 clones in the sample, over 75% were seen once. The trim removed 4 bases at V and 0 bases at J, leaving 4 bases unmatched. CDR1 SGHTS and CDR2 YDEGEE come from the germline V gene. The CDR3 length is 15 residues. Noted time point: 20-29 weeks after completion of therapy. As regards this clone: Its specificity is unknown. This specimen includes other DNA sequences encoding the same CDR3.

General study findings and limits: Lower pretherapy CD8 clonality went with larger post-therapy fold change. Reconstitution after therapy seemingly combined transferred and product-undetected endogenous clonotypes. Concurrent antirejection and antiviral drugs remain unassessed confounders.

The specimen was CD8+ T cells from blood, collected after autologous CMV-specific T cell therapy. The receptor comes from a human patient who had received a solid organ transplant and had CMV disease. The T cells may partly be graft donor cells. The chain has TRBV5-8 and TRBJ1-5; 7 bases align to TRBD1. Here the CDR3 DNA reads TGTGCCAGCAGCATACAGGGGTATAGCAATCAGCCCCAGCATTTT. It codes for CASSIQGYSNQPQHF.